The 13 T cell receptor beta chains presented below share a single source sample, sequenced in a study of CDR3 diversity in severe acne. Via MiXCR, TCRdb re-called the PCR reads, giving one row per CDR3 protein. The sample lists approximately 84,000 distinct CDR3 sequences, 50% to 65% occurring once. Sequencing was done on a sample of blood. The origin of the receptors is a male donor in good health, without acne.

The V and J genes are TRBV6-6 and TRBJ2-3; maybe TRBD1 (6 bases). Germline assignment: CDR1 MNHNY and CDR2 SVGAGI (reference sequence). V lost 0 bases and J lost 11, with 24 bases in between. The CDR3 has 17 residues. CDR3 amino acids: CASSYSTVWGQYNEQYF. CDR3 in DNA: TGTGCCAGCAGTTACTCGACGGTATGGGGGCAATACAATGAGCAGTATTTT.

This clonotype was found many times. The V gene is TRBV3-1, the J gene TRBJ2-1; 9 nucleotides agree with TRBD1. The CDR3 sequence is 14 residues long. CDR1 and CDR2 from the germline V gene are LGHDT and YNNKEL (reference sequence). V gave up 2 bases and J gave up 8 bases; unmatched junction bases: 4. The CDR3 coding sequence is TGTGCCAGCAGCCAACGGGACAGGGTCTATGAGCAGTTCTTC. Translation: CASSQRDRVYEQFF.

This clonotype is medium-sized within its sample. V is TRBV7-8 and J is TRBJ2-7; D is unclear. This CDR3 region has 16 residues. From germline, CDR1 is SGHVS and CDR2 FQNEAQ. Trimming took 1 base from V and 0 from J, leaving 13 bases between them. CDR3 nucleotide sequence: TGTGCCAGCAGCTTAGGGTTAGGCGGCAGCTCCTACGAGCAGTACTTC. It translates to CASSLGLGGSSYEQYF. The whole variable domain, remainder taken from reference TRBV7-8 and TRBJ2-7, is GAGVSQSPRYKVAKRGQDVALRCDPISGHVSLFWYQQALGQGPEFLTYFQNEAQLDKSGLPSDRFFAERPEGSVSTLKIQRTQQEDSAVYLCASSLGLGGSSYEQYFGPGTRLTVT.

The genes are TRBV7-3 and TRBJ2-3, with 16 bases matching TRBD2. The CDR3 is 19 amino acids. Germline assignment: CDR1 SGHTA and CDR2 FQGTGA. The trim removed 2 bases at V and 2 bases at J, leaving 7 bases unmatched. CDR3 amino acids: CASSLSGLAGGPYTDTQYF. The CDR3 DNA follows: TGTGCCAGCAGCTTATCGGGACTAGCGGGGGGGCCCTACACAGATACGCAGTATTTT.

The chain has TRBV30 and TRBJ1-1; perhaps TRBD1 as D (5 bases). Per germline, CDR1 GTSNPN and CDR2 SVGIG (reference sequence). CDR3 length equals 10 residues. Deletions cut 4 bases from V and 11 bases from J, with 11 bases between. The CDR3, as DNA: TGTGCCTGGACACAGGATCGGGCTTTCTTT. Translation: CAWTQDRAFF.

V is TRBV20-1 and J is TRBJ2-1; 14 nucleotides match TRBD2. This CDR3 contains 18 residues. Trimming took 6 bases from V and 4 from J; bases not matched to a gene: 14. Per the germline V gene, CDR1 is DFQATT and CDR2 is SNEGSKA (reference sequence). This chain's CDR3 is CSAIAHPGLAGEYNEQFF. CDR3 in DNA: TGCAGTGCGATAGCCCATCCGGGACTAGCGGGAGAATACAATGAGCAGTTCTTC.

In this sample, this clonotype turned up many times. The genes are TRBV12-5 and TRBJ1-1, with 10 bases that match TRBD1. Germline V gene data show CDR1 as LGHNT and CDR2 as FRNRAP. The trim removed 11 bases at V and 7 bases at J, leaving 10 bases unmatched. The CDR3 sequence is 13 residues long. The CDR3 nucleotides are TGTGCTGGCCCGGGACAGGGGTTAGGTGAAGCTTTCTTT. Amino acids: CAGPGQGLGEAFF.

The rearrangement joins TRBV11-2 to TRBJ1-6, with D possibly matching TRBD1 (6 bases). The germline V gene encodes CDR1 SGHAT and CDR2 FQNNGV. V was trimmed by 1 base and J by 9 bases, leaving 16 bases between them. The CDR3 extends over 16 amino acids. The CDR3 region has the DNA TGTGCCAGCAGCTTAGTCCCGAAGGGGGGTATTTCACCCCTCCACTTT. As protein: CASSLVPKGGISPLHF.

This clonotype occurred a few times. The rearrangement links TRBV7-3 to TRBJ2-7; D not certain. The CDR3 is 14 residues long. Trimming pared 2 bases from V and 2 bases from J, leaving 10 bases between. The germline V gene has CDR1 SGHTA and CDR2 FQGTGA. The CDR3 sequence: CASSLYGRAYEQYF. CDR3 DNA: TGTGCCAGCAGCTTATACGGCAGAGCCTACGAGCAGTACTTC. Complete variable domain (other parts from reference TRBV7-3 and TRBJ2-7): GAGVSQTPSNKVTEKGKYVELRCDPISGHTALYWYRQSLGQGPEFLIYFQGTGAADDSGLPNDRFFAVRPEGSVSTLKIQRTERGDSAVYLCASSLYGRAYEQYFGPGTRLTVT.

In this sample, this clonotype turned up a few times. Sequence at one end of the junction differs from germline and may be a read error. This chain joins TRBV5-6 and TRBJ1-2; TRBD1 agrees at 12 bases. The CDR3 totals 13 residues. Germline-derived CDR1 and CDR2 are SGHDT and YYEEEE. CDR3 amino acids: CASSFGDRGQNRF. The DNA of the CDR3 is TGTGCCAGCAGCTTTGGGGACAGGGGGCAGAACAGATTC.

The table lists this clonotype with a few counts. The chain is built from TRBV20-1 and TRBJ2-5; D is uncertain. The V end lost 2 bases, the J end lost 5 bases, and 15 bases lay between the germline ends. In germline, CDR1 is DFQATT, CDR2 SNEGSKA (reference sequence). The length of the CDR3 is 14 residues. The CDR3 region is CSARLDDLGETQYF. DNA of the CDR3: TGCAGTGCTAGATTGGATGACCTCGGGGAGACCCAGTACTTC.

Many counts were recorded for this clonotype. The J gene is TRBJ1-1, the V gene TRBV7-9; no definite D call. Looked up from germline, CDR1 is SEHNR and CDR2 is FQNEAQ (reference sequence). V shed 0 bases and J shed 2 bases, with 7 bases lying between them. This CDR3 is built from 14 residues. This CDR3 is CASSLAQVNTEAFF. The DNA for the CDR3 is TGTGCCAGCAGCTTAGCGCAGGTTAACACTGAAGCTTTCTTT.

This clonotype has a handful of counts. The gene calls are TRBV2 and TRBJ1-5; D not resolved. The germline V gene encodes CDR1 SNHLY and CDR2 FYNNEI. V was trimmed by 6 bases and J by 3 bases, leaving 6 bases between them. This CDR3 contains 12 residues. CDR3 sequence: CASRRINQPQHF. The CDR3 coding sequence is TGTGCCAGCAGGAGAATCAATCAGCCCCAGCATTTT.